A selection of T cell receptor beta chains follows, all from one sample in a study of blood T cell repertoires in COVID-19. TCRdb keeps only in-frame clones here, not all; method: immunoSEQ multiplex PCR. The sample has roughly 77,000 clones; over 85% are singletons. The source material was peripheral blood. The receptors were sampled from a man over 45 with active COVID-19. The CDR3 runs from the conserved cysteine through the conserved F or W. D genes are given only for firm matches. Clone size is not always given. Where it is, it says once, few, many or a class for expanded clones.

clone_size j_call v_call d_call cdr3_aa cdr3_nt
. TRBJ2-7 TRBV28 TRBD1 CASSLPLTLLRGPSYEQYF TGTGCCAGCAGCCTTCCCCTCACCCTCCTCAGGGGGCCCTCCTACGAGCAGTACTTC
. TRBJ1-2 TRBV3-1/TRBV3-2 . CASSPYGEGVYGYTF TGTGCCAGCAGCCCCTACGGAGAAGGGGTTTATGGCTACACCTTC
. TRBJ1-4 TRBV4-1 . CASSQEGQRKNEKLFF TGCGCCAGCAGCCAAGAGGGTCAGCGGAAAAATGAAAAACTGTTTTTT
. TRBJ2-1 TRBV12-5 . CASGLEGPSVNEQFF TGTGCTAGTGGCCTTGAGGGGCCTAGCGTCAATGAGCAGTTCTTC
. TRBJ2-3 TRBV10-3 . CAIRPQRGASTDTQYF TGTGCCATCAGGCCGCAACGGGGGGCTAGCACAGATACGCAGTATTTT
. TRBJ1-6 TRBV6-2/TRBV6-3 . CASSYSRQSNSPLHF TGTGCCAGCAGTTACTCTAGACAGAGTAATTCACCCCTCCACTTT
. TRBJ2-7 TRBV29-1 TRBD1 CSAVETPGTGSYEQYF TGCAGCGCCGTTGAAACGCCAGGGACAGGGTCCTACGAGCAGTACTTC
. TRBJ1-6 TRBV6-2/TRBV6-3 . CASSTGYTSPLHF TGTGCCAGCAGTACAGGGTATACTTCACCCCTCCACTTT
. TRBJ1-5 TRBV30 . CAWTKQGSSQPQHF TGTGCCTGGACCAAACAGGGATCGAGTCAGCCCCAGCATTTT
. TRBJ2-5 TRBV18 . CASSPLQSETQYF TGTGCCAGCTCACCTCTCCAGTCGGAGACCCAGTACTTC
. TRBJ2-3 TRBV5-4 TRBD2 CASSLAGTDTQYF TGTGCCAGCAGCCTAGCGGGCACAGATACGCAGTATTTT
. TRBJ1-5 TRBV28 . CASSLRGPWPQHF TGTGCCAGCAGTTTACGGGGTCCCTGGCCCCAGCATTTT
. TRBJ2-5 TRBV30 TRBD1 CAWSKDRARQETQYF TGTGCCTGGAGTAAGGACAGGGCAAGACAAGAGACCCAGTACTTC
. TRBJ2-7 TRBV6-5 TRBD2 CASSYSAGGSYEQYF TGTGCCAGCAGTTACTCGGCGGGGGGGTCCTACGAGCAGTACTTC
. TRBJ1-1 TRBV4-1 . CASSPSHQQGKNTEAFF TGCGCCAGCAGCCCTTCTCACCAACAGGGTAAGAACACTGAAGCTTTCTTT
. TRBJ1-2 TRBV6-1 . CASSERDNYGYTF TGTGCCAGCAGTGAGAGGGATAACTATGGCTACACCTTC
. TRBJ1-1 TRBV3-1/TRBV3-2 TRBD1 CASSLLPGGQTEAFF TGTGCCAGCAGCCTACTCCCAGGGGGGCAGACTGAAGCTTTCTTT
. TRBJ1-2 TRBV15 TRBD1 CATSRDRGVNYGYTF TGTGCCACCAGCAGAGACAGGGGGGTTAACTATGGCTACACCTTC
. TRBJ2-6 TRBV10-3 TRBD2 CAISDGGAVSGANVLTF TGTGCCATCAGTGACGGGGGGGCCGTCTCTGGGGCCAACGTCCTGACTTTC
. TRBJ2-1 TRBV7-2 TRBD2 CASSSIGGSGGAIVEQFF TGTGCCAGCAGCTCAATCGGAGGTAGCGGGGGGGCCATAGTTGAGCAGTTCTTC
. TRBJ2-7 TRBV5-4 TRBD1 CASSTDRGTYYEQYF TGTGCCAGCAGCACCGACAGGGGAACCTACTACGAGCAGTACTTC
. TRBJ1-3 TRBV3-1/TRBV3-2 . CASSQDPSSGNTIYF TGTGCCAGCAGCCAAGACCCCAGCTCTGGAAACACCATATATTTT
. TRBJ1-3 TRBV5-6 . CASSSKQGYSGNTIYF TGTGCCAGCAGCTCAAAACAGGGATACTCTGGAAACACCATATATTTT
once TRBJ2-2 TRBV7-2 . CASSFPAGATGELFF TGTGCCAGCAGCTTCCCTGCGGGGGCCACCGGGGAGCTGTTTTTT
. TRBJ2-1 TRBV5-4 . CASSWSRGSSHEQFF TGTGCCAGCAGCTGGAGCAGGGGATCTTCCCATGAGCAGTTCTTC
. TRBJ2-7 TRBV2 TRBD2 CASSEMAGGPYEQYF TGTGCCAGCAGTGAAATGGCGGGGGGGCCTTACGAGCAGTACTTC
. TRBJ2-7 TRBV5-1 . CASSPVSSRDEQYF TGCGCCAGCTCCCCGGTTTCTAGCCGCGACGAGCAGTACTTC
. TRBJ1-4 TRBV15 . CATSARTATNEKLFF TGTGCCACCAGCGCGCGGACAGCAACTAATGAAAAACTGTTTTTT
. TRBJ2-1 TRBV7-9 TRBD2 CASSGKRENEQFF TGTGCCAGCAGCGGAAAGCGGGAGAATGAGCAGTTCTTC
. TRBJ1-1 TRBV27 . CASSLKQGGYTEAFF TGTGCCAGCAGTTTAAAACAGGGTGGGTACACTGAAGCTTTCTTT
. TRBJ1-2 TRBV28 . CASSQGGFYGYTF TGTGCCAGCAGCCAAGGAGGCTTCTATGGCTACACCTTC
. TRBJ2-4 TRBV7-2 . CASSLSGGLAKNIQYF TGTGCCAGCAGCTTATCTGGGGGCTTAGCCAAAAACATTCAGTACTTC
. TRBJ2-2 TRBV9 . CASSSQGHTGELFF TGTGCCAGCAGCTCACAGGGTCACACCGGGGAGCTGTTTTTT
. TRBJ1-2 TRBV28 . CASGGGAYGGYTF TGTGCCAGCGGCGGGGGGGCCTATGGTGGCTACACCTTC
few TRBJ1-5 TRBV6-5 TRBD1 CASSPGTENQPQHF TGTGCCAGTAGTCCCGGGACAGAAAATCAGCCCCAGCATTTT
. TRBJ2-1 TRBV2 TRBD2 CASESGGVSNEQFF TGTGCCAGCGAGAGCGGGGGGGTAAGCAATGAGCAGTTCTTC
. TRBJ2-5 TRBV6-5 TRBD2 CASSYSGGGRETQYF TGTGCCAGCAGTTACTCAGGCGGGGGGCGGGAGACCCAGTACTTC
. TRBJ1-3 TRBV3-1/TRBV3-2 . CASTAGGNTIYF TGTGCCAGCACTGCCGGTGGAAACACCATATATTTT
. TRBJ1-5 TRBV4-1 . CASSQARVGGRNQPQHF TGCGCCAGCAGCCAAGCGCGAGTCGGGGGGCGGAATCAGCCCCAGCATTTT
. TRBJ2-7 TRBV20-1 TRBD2 CSASESWRERYEQYF TGCAGTGCTAGTGAGAGTTGGCGGGAGAGGTACGAGCAGTACTTC
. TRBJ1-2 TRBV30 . CAWSVIRGGGYTF TGTGCCTGGAGTGTAATAAGGGGGGGTGGCTACACCTTC
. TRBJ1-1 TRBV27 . CASSLYGGGTEAFF TGTGCCAGCAGTTTATATGGGGGAGGTACTGAAGCTTTCTTT